A selection of T cell receptor beta chains follows, all from one sample in a study of identical twins. TCRdb reprocessed the 5' RACE reads with MiXCR, giving one entry per CDR3 protein. The sample lists approximately 630,000 distinct CDR3 sequences; roughly 7.2% were seen once. This same sample was also taken into another study, of yellow fever vaccine responses in identical twins.

The sample comprised PBMCs. The receptor source for this set is a woman younger than 30 in good health. Both conserved end residues are part of each CDR3. D genes are given only for firm matches. Rows may omit the clone size; those that give it use once, few, many or a size class.

TRBV4-1,TRBD1,TRBJ1-1,many,TGCGCCAGCAGGCCCACAGGACAGGGAGAAGCTTTCTTT,CASRPTGQGEAFF
TRBV5-1,.,TRBJ2-3,.,TGCGCCAGCAGCTTGGCCGGCATAAGCACAGATACGCAGTATTTT,CASSLAGISTDTQYF
TRBV15,TRBD2,TRBJ2-3,.,TGTGCCACCAGCAGAGATCCAGCGGGGGCCCTCACAGATACGCAGTATTTT,CATSRDPAGALTDTQYF
TRBV12-3/TRBV12-4,TRBD2,TRBJ2-5,.,TGTGCCAGCAGACTTAGGGACTATACGGGGGAGACCCAGTACTTC,CASRLRDYTGETQYF
TRBV11-2,.,TRBJ2-2,.,TGTACCAGCAGCTTACGAGGAGTCGCCGGGGAGCTGTTTTTT,CTSSLRGVAGELFF
TRBV9,.,TRBJ2-3,.,TGTGCCAGCAGCGTAGATATGGGTAGCACAGATACGCAGTATTTT,CASSVDMGSTDTQYF
TRBV24-1,.,TRBJ2-1,many,TGTGCCACCAGTGATTTGAACGGGCGGCAGGGAATATGGGAGCAGTTCTTC,CATSDLNGRQGIWEQFF
TRBV3-1,.,TRBJ2-1,few,TGTGCCAGCAGAAAACAGGGTTATGGTGTGTCCTACAATGAGCAGTTCTTC,CASRKQGYGVSYNEQFF
TRBV7-8,.,TRBJ1-3,few,TGTGCCAGCAGCCGTGCGAACACCATATATTTT,CASSRANTIYF
TRBV12-3/TRBV12-4,.,TRBJ1-1,many,TGTGCCAGCAGTCCCGGTAGGGACGGGGCTTTCTTT,CASSPGRDGAFF
TRBV28,.,TRBJ1-4,few,TGTGCCAGCAGTTACCTTTCTCCGGCAACTAATGAAAAACTGTTTTTT,CASSYLSPATNEKLFF
TRBV6-4,TRBD1,TRBJ2-2,many,TGTGCCAGCAGCCCGACAGGGATTGAAAAGAACACCGGGGAGCTGTTTTTT,CASSPTGIEKNTGELFF
TRBV11-3,TRBD2,TRBJ2-5,many,TGTGCCAGCAGCTTAACGACTAGCGGGCCGGGGGCCCAGTACTTC,CASSLTTSGPGAQYF
TRBV6-5,TRBD1,TRBJ1-1,many,TGTGCCAGCAGTTACTCATCCAGGGGGGCGGGAGCTTTCTTT,CASSYSSRGAGAFF
TRBV11-3,TRBD2,TRBJ2-1,.,TGTGCCAGCAGCCGAAGTGGGACTAGCGGGGGCAATGAGCAGTTCTTC,CASSRSGTSGGNEQFF
TRBV10-3,TRBD2,TRBJ2-1,.,TGTGCCACTAAGACCCGACTAGCGGAAAACAATGAGCAGTTCTTC,CATKTRLAENNEQFF
TRBV7-8,.,TRBJ2-7,.,TGTGCCAGCAGCCCGGGGTTTTCCTACGAGCAGTACTTC,CASSPGFSYEQYF
TRBV12-3/TRBV12-4,.,TRBJ1-2,.,TGTGCCAGCAGTTTAAAAGGGGATGGCTATGGCTACACCTTC,CASSLKGDGYGYTF
TRBV3-1,TRBD1,TRBJ2-3,few,TGTGCCAGCAGCCGCCAGGGGGCAACGACAGATACGCAGTATTTT,CASSRQGATTDTQYF
TRBV5-1,.,TRBJ2-3,many,TGCGCCAGCAGCTTGGGGGGTGTGGGCACAGATACGCAGTATTTT,CASSLGGVGTDTQYF
TRBV15,.,TRBJ1-1,few,TGTGCCACCAGCAGGGGATTCACTGAAGCTTTCTTT,CATSRGFTEAFF
TRBV20-1,.,TRBJ2-3,few,TGCAGTGCTACCACCCTAGATACGCAGTATTTT,CSATTLDTQYF
TRBV7-9,.,TRBJ2-3,few,TGTGCCAGCAGCTTAAAAATCCCGGGGGCGCCGGATACGCAGTATTTT,CASSLKIPGAPDTQYF
TRBV2,.,TRBJ1-2,many,TGTGCCAGCAGTGAAGACACAATACATGGCTACACCTTC,CASSEDTIHGYTF
TRBV20-1,TRBD2,TRBJ2-2,few,TGCAGTGCTAGCCATAGCGGGGGGATCGGGGAGCTGTTTTTT,CSASHSGGIGELFF
TRBV12-3/TRBV12-4,TRBD1,TRBJ1-1,many,TGTGCCAGCGGCTTTGTTACAGGGGGCACTGAAGCTTTCTTT,CASGFVTGGTEAFF
TRBV4-2,TRBD1,TRBJ2-1,many,TGTGCCAGCAGCCAAGATGCTTTGCCGATACAGGGGGCGCTTGAGCAGTTCTTC,CASSQDALPIQGALEQFF
TRBV20-1,.,TRBJ2-2,few,TGCAGTGCTAGAGGCGGGGGCGGGTTAACCGGGGAGCTGTTTTTT,CSARGGGGLTGELFF
TRBV28,.,TRBJ1-5,few,TGTGCCAGCAGTTCCTTATCTGGGGATCAGCCCCAGCATTTT,CASSSLSGDQPQHF
TRBV12-3/TRBV12-4,.,TRBJ1-6,many,TGTGCCAGCCGTGGGGACCAGAAGTCCTCCTATAATTCACCCCTCCACTTT,CASRGDQKSSYNSPLHF
TRBV18,.,TRBJ2-4,.,TGTGCCAGCTCACCCCGAGGAGGCCTAGCCAAAAACATTCAGTACTTC,CASSPRGGLAKNIQYF
TRBV28,.,TRBJ2-3,few,TGTGCCAGCAGTCAACAGGGGGGAGCGGGAGTTACGCAGTATTTT,CASSQQGGAGVTQYF
TRBV29-1,.,TRBJ2-1,many,TGCAGCGTTGTAGCCAACTCTCTCCCGGGAACTGAGCAGTTCTTC,CSVVANSLPGTEQFF
TRBV3-1,.,TRBJ1-2,many,TGTGCCAGCAGCCAAGATATCCGGGATGGCTACACCTTC,CASSQDIRDGYTF
TRBV7-9,.,TRBJ2-7,.,TGTGCCAGCAGCAAAACAGACTCCTACGAGCAGTACTTC,CASSKTDSYEQYF
TRBV14,TRBD2,TRBJ2-1,.,TGTGCCAGCAGCCCCCGAGTAGGGACTAGCGGGAGAATGGGCAATGAGCAGTTCTTC,CASSPRVGTSGRMGNEQFF
TRBV20-1,.,TRBJ2-7,.,TGCAGTGCTAGGCGGGACTTTAGGACCGAGCAGTACTTC,CSARRDFRTEQYF
TRBV11-1,TRBD1,TRBJ2-1,few,TGTGCCAGCAGTCGCCCCGGACAGGGGGCGCGGGTCTCCTACAATGAGCAGTTCTTC,CASSRPGQGARVSYNEQFF
TRBV5-1,.,TRBJ1-2,many,TGCGCCAGCAGCTCGACACACCAAGGTGGGACACTATATGGCTACACCTTC,CASSSTHQGGTLYGYTF
TRBV2,TRBD2,TRBJ2-1,few,TGTGCCAGCAGAAGGACTAGCGGGTTCTACAATGAGCAGTTCTTC,CASRRTSGFYNEQFF
TRBV5-1,TRBD1,TRBJ2-1,many,TGCGCCAGCAGCTTGGACAGGGGTGGGGAGCAGTTCTTC,CASSLDRGGEQFF
TRBV29-1,.,TRBJ1-1,.,TGCAGCGTTTTACTATGGGGTACTGAAGCTTTCTTT,CSVLLWGTEAFF
TRBV27,TRBD1,TRBJ1-1,many,TGTGCCAGCAGCCTTATTGGACAGGGGGACACTGAAGCTTTCTTT,CASSLIGQGDTEAFF
TRBV20-1,TRBD1,TRBJ2-5,.,TGCAGTGCTAGAGACTGGACAGGGAGGGAGACCCAGTACTTC,CSARDWTGRETQYF
TRBV5-5,.,TRBJ2-1,many,TGTGCCAGCAGCTTTCTGGAGGGCCTAAGCTCCTACAATGAGCAGTTCTTC,CASSFLEGLSSYNEQFF